The clone carrying this TCR beta chain was counted a few times. Its antigen is not identified. The CDR3 has 16 amino acids. The V gene end was trimmed by 5 bases and the J gene end by 2 bases; junction bases not matched to a gene: 9. CDR1 and CDR2 (germline): SGHVS, FQNEAQ. Clones were sequenced by immunoSEQ multiplex PCR, and TCRdb holds only the in-frame ones, with some missing. The sample gives 95,000 to 100,000 clones, approximately 90% of which show up once; more than 9.5% is in the top ten. The data originate from a study of T cell responses to AZD1222 COVID-19 vaccine. Study as a whole: It was second doses at about 4 or about 12 weeks that were pooled.

Points from the study as a whole: Spike was spanned by vaccine-associated CD4 TCRs, which were dominant at 160-218 and 743-854. There were mostly white British donors and more females than males, and clonal diversity was possibly underestimated. Samples come after the peak T cell response, not at day 14.

This rearrangement joins TRBV7-8 to TRBJ1-1; TRBD1 aligns across 9 bases. The sequencing used peripheral blood, collected on day 0 of AZD1222 vaccination. The sequence derives from an adult in good health. This CDR3 reads CASSVGTGPPNTEAFF. The CDR3 DNA is TGTGCCAGCAGCGTCGGGACAGGGCCCCCCAACACTGAAGCTTTCTTT.